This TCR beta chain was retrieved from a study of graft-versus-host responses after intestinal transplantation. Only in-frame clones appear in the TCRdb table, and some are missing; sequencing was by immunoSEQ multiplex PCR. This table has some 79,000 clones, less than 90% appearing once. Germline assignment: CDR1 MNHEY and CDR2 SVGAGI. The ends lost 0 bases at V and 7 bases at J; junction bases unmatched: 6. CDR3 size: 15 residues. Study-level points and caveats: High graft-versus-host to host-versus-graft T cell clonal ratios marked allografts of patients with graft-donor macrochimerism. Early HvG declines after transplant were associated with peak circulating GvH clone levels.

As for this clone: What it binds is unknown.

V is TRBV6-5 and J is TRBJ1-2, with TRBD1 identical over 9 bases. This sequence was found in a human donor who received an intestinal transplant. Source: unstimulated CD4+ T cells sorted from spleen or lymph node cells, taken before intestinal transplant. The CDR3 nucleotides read TGTGCCAGCAGTTACTCGTCGGGACAGGGTGCTGGCTACACCTTC. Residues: CASSYSSGQGAGYTF.